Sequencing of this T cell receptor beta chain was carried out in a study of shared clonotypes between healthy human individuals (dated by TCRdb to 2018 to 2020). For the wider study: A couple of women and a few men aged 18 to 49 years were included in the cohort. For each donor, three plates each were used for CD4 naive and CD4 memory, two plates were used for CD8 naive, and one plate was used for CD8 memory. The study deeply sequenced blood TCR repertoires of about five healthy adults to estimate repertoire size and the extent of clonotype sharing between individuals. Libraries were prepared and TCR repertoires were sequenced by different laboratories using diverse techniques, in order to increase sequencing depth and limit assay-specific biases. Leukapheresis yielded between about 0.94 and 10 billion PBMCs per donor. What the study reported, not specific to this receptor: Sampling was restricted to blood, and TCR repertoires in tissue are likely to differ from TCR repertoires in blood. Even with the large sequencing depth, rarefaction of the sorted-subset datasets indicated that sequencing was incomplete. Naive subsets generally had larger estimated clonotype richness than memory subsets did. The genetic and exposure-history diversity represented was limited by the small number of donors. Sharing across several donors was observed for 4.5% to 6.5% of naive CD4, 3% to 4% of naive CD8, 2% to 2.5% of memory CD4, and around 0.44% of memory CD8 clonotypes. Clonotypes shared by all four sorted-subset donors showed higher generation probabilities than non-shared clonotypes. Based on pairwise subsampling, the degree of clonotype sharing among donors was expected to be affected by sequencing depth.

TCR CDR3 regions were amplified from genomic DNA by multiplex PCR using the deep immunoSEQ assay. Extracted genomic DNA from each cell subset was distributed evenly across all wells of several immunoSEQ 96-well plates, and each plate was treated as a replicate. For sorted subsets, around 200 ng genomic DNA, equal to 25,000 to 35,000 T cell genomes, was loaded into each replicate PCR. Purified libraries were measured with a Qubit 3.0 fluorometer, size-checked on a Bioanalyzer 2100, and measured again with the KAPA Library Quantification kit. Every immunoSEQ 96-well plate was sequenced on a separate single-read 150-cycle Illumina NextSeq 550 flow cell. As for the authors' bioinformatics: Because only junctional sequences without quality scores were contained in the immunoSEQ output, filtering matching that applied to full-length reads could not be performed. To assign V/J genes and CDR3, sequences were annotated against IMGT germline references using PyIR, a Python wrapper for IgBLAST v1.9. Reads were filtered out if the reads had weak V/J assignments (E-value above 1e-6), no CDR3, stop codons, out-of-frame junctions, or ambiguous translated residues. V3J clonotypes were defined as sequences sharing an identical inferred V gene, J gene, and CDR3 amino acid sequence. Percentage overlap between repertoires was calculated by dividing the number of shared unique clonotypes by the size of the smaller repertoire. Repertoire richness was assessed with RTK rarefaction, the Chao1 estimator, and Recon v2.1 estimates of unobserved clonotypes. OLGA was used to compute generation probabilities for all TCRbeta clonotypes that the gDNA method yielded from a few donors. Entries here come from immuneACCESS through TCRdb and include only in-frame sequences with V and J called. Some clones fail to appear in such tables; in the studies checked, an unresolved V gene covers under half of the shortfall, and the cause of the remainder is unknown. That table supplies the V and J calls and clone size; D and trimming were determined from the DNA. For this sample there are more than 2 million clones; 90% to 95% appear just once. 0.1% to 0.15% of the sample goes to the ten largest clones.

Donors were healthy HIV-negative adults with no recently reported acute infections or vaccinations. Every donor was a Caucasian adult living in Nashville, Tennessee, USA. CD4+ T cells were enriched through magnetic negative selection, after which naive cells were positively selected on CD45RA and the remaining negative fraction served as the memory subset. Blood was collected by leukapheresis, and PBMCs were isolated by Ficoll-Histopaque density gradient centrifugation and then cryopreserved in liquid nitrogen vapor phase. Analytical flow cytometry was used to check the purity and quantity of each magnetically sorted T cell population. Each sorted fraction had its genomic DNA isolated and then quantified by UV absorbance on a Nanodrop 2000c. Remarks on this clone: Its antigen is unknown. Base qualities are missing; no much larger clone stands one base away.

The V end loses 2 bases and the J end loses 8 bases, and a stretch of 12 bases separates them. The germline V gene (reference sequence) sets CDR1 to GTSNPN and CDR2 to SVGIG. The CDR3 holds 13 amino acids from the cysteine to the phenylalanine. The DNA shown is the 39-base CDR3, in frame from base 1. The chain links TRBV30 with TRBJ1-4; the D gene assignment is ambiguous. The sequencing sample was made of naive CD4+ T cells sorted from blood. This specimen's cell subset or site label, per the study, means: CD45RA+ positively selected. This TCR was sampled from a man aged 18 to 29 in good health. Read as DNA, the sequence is TGTGCCTGGAGTTCCATATACTGGGAAAAACTGTTTTTT. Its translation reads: CAWSSIYWEKLFF.